These 28 T cell receptor beta chains were all obtained from the same sample, sequenced in a study of cytomegalovirus exposure and HLA in healthy donors. The PCR contained 60 Vbeta and 13 Jbeta primers. Profiling relied on immunoSEQ multiplex PCR, and the TCRdb table lists in-frame clones only, not all of them. The table shows about 93,000 clones, with around 80% occurring only once. The specimen sequenced was PBMCs. The receptors shown here come from a man under 40 in good health and CMV-seronegative.

V is TRBV30 and J is TRBJ2-7; weak D call: TRBD1 (5 bases). Per the germline V gene, CDR1 is GTSNPN and CDR2 is SVGIG (reference sequence). The germline V and J ends were trimmed by 0 bases and 6 bases, with 15 bases remaining between them. The CDR3 has 14 residues. The CDR3 is CAWSVFARASEQYF. The CDR3 DNA reads as TGTGCCTGGAGTGTATTTGCCAGGGCGAGCGAGCAGTACTTC.

The chain joins TRBV27 to TRBJ2-4, with a possible D match to TRBD1 (5 bases). Trimming pared 4 bases from V and 3 bases from J, leaving 13 bases between. Germline V gene sequence: CDR1 MNHEY, CDR2 SMNVEV (reference sequence). CDR3 length: 15 amino acids. CDR3 in amino acids: CASSSDRGNKNIQYF. CDR3 nucleotide sequence: TGTGCCAGCAGTTCAGATAGGGGAAACAAAAACATTCAGTACTTC.

The DNA of the CDR3 is TGTGCCAGCAATATTCGAGGACAGGGGAGGGAGACCCAGTACTTC. This sequence encodes CASNIRGQGRETQYF. The chain links TRBV6-5 to TRBJ2-5, with 9 positions matching TRBD1. Per germline, CDR1 MNHEY and CDR2 SVGAGI. V lost 7 bases, J lost 5 bases, and 11 bases stayed unmatched. There are 15 residues in the CDR3.

This clone has only one observation. V gene TRBV2 combines with J gene TRBJ2-1; TRBD1 agrees at 8 bases. The ends lost 4 bases at V and 15 bases at J; junction bases unmatched: 5. CDR3 size: 11 residues. The germline CDR1 and CDR2 sequences are SNHLY and FYNNEI. CDR3 nucleotide sequence: TGTGCCAGCAGTGCGACAGGGGCTAGGTTCTTC. Its protein product is CASSATGARFF.

V gene TRBV2 combines with J gene TRBJ1-2; weak D call: TRBD1 (5 bases). V dropped 8 bases and J dropped 3 bases, with 13 bases sitting between them. Germline loops: CDR1 SNHLY, CDR2 FYNNEI. The CDR3 is made up of 13 amino acids. CDR3 DNA sequence: TGTGCCAGCCTGTCAGGGTATGACTATGGCTACACCTTC. Protein product: CASLSGYDYGYTF.

This chain uses TRBV6-6 with TRBJ2-7; TRBD2 agrees at 14 bases. V gave up 6 bases and J gave up 2 bases; unmatched junction bases: 6. This CDR3 contains 16 residues. The V gene's germline CDR1 is MNHNY and CDR2 SVGAGI (reference sequence). The CDR3 nucleotides read TGTGCCAGCAGGCAAAGGACTAGCGGGAGGCCCTACGAGCAGTACTTC. This translates into CASRQRTSGRPYEQYF.

This sequence joins TRBV6-5 and TRBJ2-3; the match to TRBD2 covers 9 bases. CDR3 size: 16 residues. The V and J ends lost 1 base and 1 base, in that order; junction bases with no gene match: 3. In germline, CDR1 is MNHEY, CDR2 SVGAGI. The CDR3 bases are TGTGCCAGCAGTTACTTCCAGCGGGGGGGCACAGATACGCAGTATTTT. This sequence encodes CASSYFQRGGTDTQYF.

V and J are TRBV21-1 and TRBJ2-1; the table names TRBD1, a call not compared with the DNA. TRBV21-1 is assigned pseudogene status. The CDR3 extends over 16 amino acids. The CDR3 reads CASSNIQEGSYNEQFF. In nucleotides, the CDR3 is TGTGCCAGCAGCAATATACAGGAAGGCTCCTACAATGAGCAGTTCTTC.

The genes are TRBV5-1 and TRBJ1-6; D unresolved. The V and J ends lost 3 bases and 0 bases respectively, with 16 bases between them. Germline lookup yields CDR1 SGHRS and CDR2 YFSETQ. This CDR3 is built from 18 residues. The CDR3 sequence is CASSSRSSPSSYNSPLHF. The CDR3, as DNA: TGCGCCAGCAGCTCACGGTCCTCCCCGAGCTCCTATAATTCACCCCTCCACTTT.

The V and J genes are TRBV6-1 and TRBJ2-5; the match to TRBD2 covers 10 bases. The germline V gene encodes CDR1 MNHNS and CDR2 SASEGT. V lost 4 bases and J lost 4; bases outside the gene matches: 6. The CDR3 length is 15 residues. The CDR3 spells CASSVQAGGSETQYF. DNA of the CDR3: TGTGCCAGCAGTGTCCAAGCGGGGGGGTCAGAGACCCAGTACTTC.

V and J are TRBV6-5 and TRBJ1-4, with a tentative D call TRBD1 (5 bases). Trimming removed 0 bases at V and 4 bases at J, with 9 bases between. This CDR3 has 15 amino acids. In germline, CDR1 is MNHEY, CDR2 SVGAGI. CDR3 in DNA: TGTGCCAGCAGTTACTCCCGGACATTTAATGAAAAACTGTTTTTT. Translating gives CASSYSRTFNEKLFF.

The chain recombines TRBV6-4 with TRBJ2-2; 11 bases align to TRBD2. Germline CDR1 and CDR2: MRHNA and SNTAGT. Unmatched junction bases numbered 6, after V lost 5 bases and J lost 4 bases. The CDR3 loop spans 16 amino acids. The CDR3 nucleotides are TGTGCCAGCAGTTCACTAGCGGGGGCGTCCACCGGGGAGCTGTTTTTT. Translated: CASSSLAGASTGELFF.

The chain uses TRBV5-1 and TRBJ1-3, with D perhaps matching TRBD1 (6 bases). CDR3 length: 16 amino acids. The germline gives CDR1 SGHRS, CDR2 YFSETQ. The ends were cut back, 0 bases at V and 0 bases at J, with 10 bases in the middle. The CDR3 sequence is CASSLGDTSSGNTIYF. The CDR3, as DNA: TGCGCCAGCAGCTTGGGGGACACCTCCTCTGGAAACACCATATATTTT.

This clone was picked up one time. The CDR3 region has the DNA TGTGCCAGCAGCTCAGACAGGTTAACAACCTACGAGCAGTACTTC. Translating it yields CASSSDRLTTYEQYF. The chain uses TRBV7-3 and TRBJ2-7; a weak D match, TRBD1 (6 bases). Per the germline V gene, CDR1 is SGHTA and CDR2 is FQGTGA. V was cut by 4 bases and J by 2 bases, with 15 bases left in between. The CDR3 is 15 residues long. The entire variable domain, with the rest obtained from reference TRBV7-3 and TRBJ2-7, is as follows: GAGVSQTPSNKVTEKGKYVELRCDPISGHTALYWYRQSLGQGPEFLIYFQGTGAADDSGLPNDRFFAVRPEGSVSTLKIQRTERGDSAVYLCASSSDRLTTYEQYFGPGTRLTVT.

The chain is built from TRBV5-1 and TRBJ1-1, with D unresolved. This CDR3 region has 14 residues. V was shortened by 0 bases and J by 1 base, with 7 bases between the two germline ends. Germline CDR1 is SGHRS and CDR2 is YFSETQ. The chain's CDR3 is CASSLGPANTEAFF. The CDR3 region has the DNA TGCGCCAGCAGCTTGGGGCCCGCGAACACTGAAGCTTTCTTT. Full variable domain (remainder filled in from reference TRBV5-1 and TRBJ1-1): KAGVTQTPRYLIKTRGQQVTLSCSPISGHRSVSWYQQTPGQGLQFLFEYFSETQRNKGNFPGRFSGRQFSNSRSEMNVSTLELGDSALYLCASSLGPANTEAFFGQGTRLTVV.

This clone has more than one count but fewer than ten. The V gene is TRBV19, the J gene TRBJ2-1; 7 bases map to TRBD1. V trimming: 4 bases; J trimming: 7 bases; junction bases outside the gene matches: 7. Germline V lookup: CDR1 LNHDA, CDR2 SQIVND (reference sequence). CDR3 length: 14 residues. CDR3 sequence (DNA): TGTGCCAGTAGTAATTGGCAGGGGGATAATGAGCAGTTCTTC. Translated: CASSNWQGDNEQFF.

This chain links TRBV5-1 with TRBJ2-7; maybe TRBD2 (6 bases). CDR1 and CDR2 (germline): SGHRS, YFSETQ. The CDR3 has 14 amino acids. Trimming removed 4 bases from V and 1 base from J, with 12 bases in between. CDR3 residues: CASSPGLGSYEQYF. The CDR3 DNA reads TGCGCCAGCAGCCCGGGACTGGGATCCTACGAGCAGTACTTC.

The chain recombines TRBV25-1 with TRBJ2-7; a possible D gene is TRBD2 (5 bases). The V end was cut by 8 bases, the J end by 0 bases, with 8 bases between. There are 12 residues in the CDR3. The V gene's germline CDR1 is MGHDK and CDR2 SYGVNS. The DNA of the CDR3 is TGTGCCAGCCGCGGAGGCTCCTACGAGCAGTACTTC. It yields the protein CASRGGSYEQYF.

The chain has TRBV6-5 and TRBJ2-1; 7 nucleotides align to TRBD2. The CDR3 extends over 16 amino acids. The junction had 4 bases not matched to a gene; V was cut back by 0 bases and J by 2 bases. CDR1 is MNHEY and CDR2 is SVGAGI in the germline V gene. The CDR3 is CASSYSPSGTYNEQFF. Written as DNA, the CDR3 is TGTGCCAGCAGTTACTCGCCTAGCGGAACCTACAATGAGCAGTTCTTC.

The gene calls are TRBV28 and TRBJ1-1; TRBD1 aligns across 9 bases. The CDR3 is 13 residues long. V shed 4 bases, J shed 10 bases, and the junction held 7 bases outside the gene matches. In germline, CDR1 is MDHEN, CDR2 SYDVKM. The CDR3 protein is CASSSPDRGTAFF. CDR3 nucleotides: TGTGCCAGCAGTTCCCCGGACAGGGGTACAGCTTTCTTT.

The rearrangement links TRBV30 to TRBJ2-2; 8 bases match TRBD2. The CDR3 is made up of 15 amino acids. After removal of 4 bases from V and 3 bases from J, the junction contained 7 bases not matched to a gene. The germline gives CDR1 GTSNPN, CDR2 SVGIG (reference sequence). CDR3 protein: CAWIAGGFYTGELFF. For the CDR3, the DNA is TGTGCCTGGATCGCGGGGGGTTTTTACACCGGGGAGCTGTTTTTT.

The V call is TRBV19, the J call TRBJ2-7; 10 bases are a match to TRBD1. In germline, CDR1 is LNHDA, CDR2 SQIVND (reference sequence). The CDR3 totals 14 residues. V lost 2 bases and J lost 3; bases outside the gene matches: 1. CDR3 protein: CASSIRDRGYEQYF. The CDR3 nucleotides read TGTGCCAGTAGTATAAGGGACAGGGGCTACGAGCAGTACTTC.

The gene calls are TRBV5-1 and TRBJ1-4, with TRBD1 matching 9 bases. The trim removed 3 bases at V and 12 bases at J, leaving 9 bases unmatched. Looked up from germline, CDR1 is SGHRS and CDR2 is YFSETQ. The CDR3 has 14 amino acids. The CDR3 region has the DNA TGCGCCAGCAGCTCGCGGACAGGGGAGAAAGAACTGTTTTTT. This sequence encodes CASSSRTGEKELFF.

This chain uses TRBV21-1 with TRBJ2-7; TRBD1 is the table's D call, not checked against the DNA. TRBV21-1 has pseudogene status. CDR3 length: 19 residues. Written as DNA, the CDR3 is TGTGCCAGCAGCAAAGAACACGGGGAGAGGGACAGGCCATTCTACGAGCAGTACTTC. Translated, it gives CASSKEHGERDRPFYEQYF.

This chain uses TRBV2 with TRBJ2-7, with 9 bases fitting TRBD1. Germline lookup yields CDR1 SNHLY and CDR2 FYNNEI. The CDR3 has 15 residues. V dropped 6 bases and J dropped 0; count of bases not matched to a gene: 6. The CDR3 loop is CASSRDRGFSYEQYF. CDR3 coding DNA: TGTGCCAGCAGCAGAGACAGGGGGTTCTCCTACGAGCAGTACTTC.

The rearrangement joins TRBV21-1 to TRBJ1-4. TRBV21-1 is recorded as a pseudogene. This CDR3 region has 18 residues. In DNA, the CDR3 is TGTGCCAGCAGCAAAGACGGGTCGGAAGCCACAACTAATGAAAAACTGTTTTTT. This gives the protein CASSKDGSEATTNEKLFF.

J is TRBJ2-2 and V is TRBV7-9, with D tentatively TRBD1 (5 bases). Germline-derived CDR1 and CDR2 are SEHNR and FQNEAQ (reference sequence). V was shortened by 4 bases and J by 1 base, with 10 bases between the two germline ends. CDR3 length: 15 amino acids. The CDR3 nucleotides are TGTGCCAGCAGCTCGAGGACAAAGAACACCGGGGAGCTGTTTTTT. Its protein product is CASSSRTKNTGELFF. Full variable domain (rest looked up from reference TRBV7-9 and TRBJ2-2): DTGVSQNPRHKITKRGQNVTFRCDPISEHNRLYWYRQTLGQGPEFLTYFQNEAQLEKSRLLSDRFSAERPKGSFSTLEIQRTEQGDSAMYLCASSSRTKNTGELFFGEGSRLTVL.

V gene TRBV5-5 combines with J gene TRBJ2-7; 10 nucleotides align to TRBD2. Per the germline V gene, CDR1 is SGHKS and CDR2 is YYEKEE (reference sequence). J lost 3 bases, V lost 1 base, and 7 bases had no gene match. There are 16 residues in the CDR3. The CDR3 coding sequence is TGTGCCAGCAGCTTGCTAGCGGGAGTGCTCTACTACGAGCAGTACTTC. It translates to CASSLLAGVLYYEQYF. The full variable domain, with the rest looked up from reference TRBV5-5 and TRBJ2-7, is DAGVTQSPTHLIKTRGQQVTLRCSPISGHKSVSWYQQVLGQGPQFIFQYYEKEERGRGNFPDRFSARQFPNYSSELNVNALLLGDSALYLCASSLLAGVLYYEQYFGPGTRLTVT.